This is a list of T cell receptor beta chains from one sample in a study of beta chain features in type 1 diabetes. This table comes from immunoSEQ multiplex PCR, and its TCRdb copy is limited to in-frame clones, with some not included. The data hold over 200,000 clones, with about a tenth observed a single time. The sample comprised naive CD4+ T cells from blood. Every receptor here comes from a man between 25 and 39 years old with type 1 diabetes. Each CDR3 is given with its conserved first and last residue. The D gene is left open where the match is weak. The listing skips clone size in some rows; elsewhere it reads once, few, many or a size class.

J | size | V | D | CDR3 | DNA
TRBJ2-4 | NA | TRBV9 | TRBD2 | CASRPGLAGGENIQYF | TGTGCCAGCCGGCCGGGACTAGCGGGGGGGGAAAACATTCAGTACTTC
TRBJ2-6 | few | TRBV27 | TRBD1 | CASSSGTGFGSGANVLTF | TGTGCCAGCAGTTCCGGGACAGGGTTTGGTTCTGGGGCCAACGTCCTGACTTTC
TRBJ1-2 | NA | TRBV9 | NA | CASSVAGTNYGYTF | TGTGCCAGCAGCGTAGCTGGGACAAACTATGGCTACACCTTC
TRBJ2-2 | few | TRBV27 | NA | CASSPSVLASGTGELFF | TGTGCCAGCAGTCCCTCAGTTCTTGCATCGGGCACCGGGGAGCTGTTTTTT
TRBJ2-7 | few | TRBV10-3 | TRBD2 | CAISDRLAGKLYEQYF | TGTGCCATCAGTGACCGACTAGCGGGGAAACTCTACGAGCAGTACTTC
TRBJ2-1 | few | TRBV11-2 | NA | CASSLGHMYNEQFF | TGTGCCAGCAGCTTAGGACATATGTACAATGAGCAGTTCTTC
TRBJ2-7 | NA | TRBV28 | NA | CASSFRGHNGYEQYF | TGTGCCAGCAGTTTCCGCGGGCACAATGGCTACGAGCAGTACTTC
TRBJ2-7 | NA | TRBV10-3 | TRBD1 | CATGRGQGSDEQYF | TGTGCCACCGGACGGGGACAGGGTAGTGACGAGCAGTACTTC
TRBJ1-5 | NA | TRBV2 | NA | CASSDEGYSNQPQHF | TGTGCCAGCAGTGACGAGGGCTATAGCAATCAGCCCCAGCATTTT
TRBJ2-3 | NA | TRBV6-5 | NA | CASSSEGRGDTQYF | TGTGCCAGCAGTTCGGAGGGACGTGGAGATACGCAGTATTTT
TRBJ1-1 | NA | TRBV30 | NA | CAWKSVMNTEAFF | TGTGCCTGGAAATCGGTGATGAACACTGAAGCTTTCTTT
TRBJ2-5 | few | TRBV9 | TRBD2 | CASSEGLAVETQYF | TGTGCCAGCAGCGAGGGACTAGCCGTGGAGACCCAGTACTTC
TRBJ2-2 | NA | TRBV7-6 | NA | CASSPFEAGELFF | TGTGCCAGCAGCCCCTTTGAGGCCGGGGAGCTGTTTTTT
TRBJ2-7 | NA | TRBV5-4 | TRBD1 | CASSPDRGPSYEQYF | TGTGCCAGCAGCCCTGACAGGGGGCCCTCCTACGAGCAGTACTTC
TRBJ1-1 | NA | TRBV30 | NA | CAWSPQGWDTEAFF | TGTGCCTGGAGCCCACAGGGTTGGGACACTGAAGCTTTCTTT
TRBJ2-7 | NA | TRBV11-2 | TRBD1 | CASSSPRDRGKPYEQYF | TGTGCCAGCAGCTCTCCCCGGGACAGGGGGAAACCCTACGAGCAGTACTTC
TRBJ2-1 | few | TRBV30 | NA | CAWNRPGGEQFF | TGTGCCTGGAACCGGCCCGGGGGTGAGCAGTTCTTC
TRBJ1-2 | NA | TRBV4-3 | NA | CASSQEAGGAPYGYTF | TGCGCCAGCAGCCAAGAAGCGGGGGGAGCTCCCTATGGCTACACCTTC
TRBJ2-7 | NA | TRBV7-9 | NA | CASSSNSPYEQYF | TGTGCCAGCAGCTCGAACAGCCCCTACGAGCAGTACTTC
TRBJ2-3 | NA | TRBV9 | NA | CASSVTGADTQYF | TGTGCCAGCAGCGTCACGGGGGCAGATACGCAGTATTTT
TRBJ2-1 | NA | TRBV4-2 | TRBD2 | CASSQDERGRSYNEQFF | TGTGCCAGCAGCCAAGACGAGCGGGGGAGGTCCTACAATGAGCAGTTCTTC
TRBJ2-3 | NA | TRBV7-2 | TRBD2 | CASSLGLAGVAQYF | TGTGCCAGCAGCTTGGGACTAGCGGGGGTGGCGCAGTATTTT
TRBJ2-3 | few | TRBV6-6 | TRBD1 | CASSYSTGPVLAF | TGTGCCAGCAGTTACTCGACAGGGCCGGTCCTAGCTTTT
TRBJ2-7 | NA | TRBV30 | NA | CAWSRQVYEQYF | TGTGCCTGGAGTCGACAGGTGTACGAGCAGTACTTC
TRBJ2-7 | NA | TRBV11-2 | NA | CASSLGPRVYEQYF | TGTGCCAGCAGCTTAGGTCCCAGGGTCTACGAGCAGTACTTC
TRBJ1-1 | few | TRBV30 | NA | CAWGLLNTEAFF | TGTGCCTGGGGCTTACTGAACACTGAAGCTTTCTTT
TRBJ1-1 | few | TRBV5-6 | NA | CASRVNGRTVEAFF | TGTGCCAGCAGAGTGAATGGTCGGACTGTTGAAGCTTTCTTT
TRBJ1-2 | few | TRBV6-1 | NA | CASSEAGGYGYTF | TGTGCCAGCAGTGAAGCAGGAGGTTATGGCTACACCTTC
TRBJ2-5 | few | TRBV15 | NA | CATSRDMLQETQYF | TGTGCCACCAGCAGAGATATGCTACAAGAGACCCAGTACTTC
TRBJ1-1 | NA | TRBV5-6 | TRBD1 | CASSAPGQGHTEAFF | TGTGCCAGCAGCGCTCCGGGACAGGGGCACACTGAAGCTTTCTTT
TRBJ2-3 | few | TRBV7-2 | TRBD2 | CASSLAGTSGASTDTQYF | TGTGCCAGCAGCTTAGCGGGGACTAGCGGGGCTAGCACAGATACGCAGTATTTT
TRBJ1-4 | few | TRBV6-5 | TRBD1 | CASRRTGPTNEKLFF | TGTGCCAGCAGGAGGACAGGGCCAACTAATGAAAAACTGTTTTTT
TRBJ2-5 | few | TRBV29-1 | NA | CSVRVLSETQYF | TGCAGCGTTCGGGTGCTGAGTGAGACCCAGTACTTC
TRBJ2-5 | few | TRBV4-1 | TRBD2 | CASSQLYQRGGAETQYF | TGCGCCAGCAGCCAATTATATCAGCGGGGGGGCGCAGAGACCCAGTACTTC
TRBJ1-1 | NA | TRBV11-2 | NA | CASSLDRNTEAFF | TGTGCCAGCAGCTTGGACAGGAACACTGAAGCTTTCTTT
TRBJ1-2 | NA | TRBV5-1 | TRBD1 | CASSLEGADGYTF | TGCGCCAGCAGCTTGGAGGGGGCGGATGGCTACACCTTC
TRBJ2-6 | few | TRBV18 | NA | CASSPVASLSGANVLTF | TGTGCCAGCTCACCAGTAGCGAGCCTCTCTGGGGCCAACGTCCTGACTTTC
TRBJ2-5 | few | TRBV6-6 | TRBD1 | CASSYSPGTGGETQYF | TGTGCCAGCAGTTACTCCCCGGGGACAGGAGGGGAGACCCAGTACTTC
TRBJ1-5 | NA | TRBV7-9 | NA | CASSFGDQPQHF | TGTGCCAGCAGCTTCGGAGATCAGCCCCAGCATTTT
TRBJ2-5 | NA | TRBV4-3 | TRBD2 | CASSQGGGGAQGETQYF | TGCGCCAGCAGCCAAGGGGGCGGGGGGGCCCAGGGGGAGACCCAGTACTTC
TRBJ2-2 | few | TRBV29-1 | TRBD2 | CSVTGTRPAGELFF | TGCAGCGTTACTGGGACTAGGCCCGCCGGGGAGCTGTTTTTT
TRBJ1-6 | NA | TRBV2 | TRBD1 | CASRPGQGARGSPLHF | TGTGCCAGCAGGCCGGGACAGGGGGCGAGAGGTTCACCCCTCCACTTT
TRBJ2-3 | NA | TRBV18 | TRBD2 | CASSPVRGYSDTQYF | TGTGCCAGCTCACCGGTGCGGGGGTACTCAGATACGCAGTATTTT
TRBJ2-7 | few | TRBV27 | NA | CASSSPLIGREQYF | TGTGCCAGCAGTTCCCCTCTGATTGGGCGCGAGCAGTACTTC
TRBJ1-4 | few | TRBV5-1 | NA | CASSLGLINEKLFF | TGCGCCAGCAGCTTGGGACTTATAAATGAAAAACTGTTTTTT
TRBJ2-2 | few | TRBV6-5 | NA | CASSTQGEVGELFF | TGTGCCAGCAGTACACAGGGAGAGGTCGGGGAGCTGTTTTTT
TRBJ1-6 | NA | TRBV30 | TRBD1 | CASAGTGGNSPLHF | TGTGCCTCCGCCGGGACAGGGGGTAATTCACCCCTCCACTTT
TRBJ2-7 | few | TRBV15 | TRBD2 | CATSRASSGYEQYF | TGTGCCACCAGCAGGGCCTCTAGCGGGTACGAGCAGTACTTC
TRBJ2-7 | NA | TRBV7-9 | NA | CASSLRGLSSYEQYF | TGTGCCAGCAGCTTACGGGGTCTCTCCTCCTACGAGCAGTACTTC
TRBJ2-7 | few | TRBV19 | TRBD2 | CASKSGVPSLEQYF | TGTGCCAGTAAGAGCGGGGTGCCGTCCCTCGAGCAGTACTTC